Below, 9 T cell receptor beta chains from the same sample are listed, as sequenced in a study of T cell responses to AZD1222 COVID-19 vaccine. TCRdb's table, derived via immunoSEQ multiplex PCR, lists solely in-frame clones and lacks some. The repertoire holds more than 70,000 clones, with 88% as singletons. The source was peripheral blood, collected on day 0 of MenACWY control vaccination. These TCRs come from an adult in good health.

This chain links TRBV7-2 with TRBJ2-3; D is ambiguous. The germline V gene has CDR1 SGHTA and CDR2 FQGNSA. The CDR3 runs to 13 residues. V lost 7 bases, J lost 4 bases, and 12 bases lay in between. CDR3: CASKERRADTQYF. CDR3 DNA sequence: TGTGCCAGCAAAGAGCGTCGCGCAGATACGCAGTATTTT. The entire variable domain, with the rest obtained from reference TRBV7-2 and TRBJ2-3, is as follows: GAGVSQSPSNKVTEKGKDVELRCDPISGHTALYWYRQSLGQGLEFLIYFQGNSAPDKSGLPSDRFSAERTGGSVSTLTIQRTQQEDSAVYLCASKERRADTQYFGPGTRLTVL.

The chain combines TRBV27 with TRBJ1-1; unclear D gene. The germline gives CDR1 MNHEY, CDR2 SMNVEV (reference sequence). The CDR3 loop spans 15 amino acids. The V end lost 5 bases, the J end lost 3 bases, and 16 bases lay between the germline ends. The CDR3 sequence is CASSPASLKDTEAFF. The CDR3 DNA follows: TGTGCCAGCAGTCCCGCCTCACTGAAGGACACTGAAGCTTTCTTT.

CDR3: CASSLQGRELFF. In nucleotides, the CDR3 is TGTGCCAGCAGCTTACAGGGCAGGGAGCTGTTTTTT. V usage is TRBV11-3 and J usage is TRBJ2-2; D is perhaps TRBD1 (5 bases). CDR1 is SGHNT and CDR2 is YENEEA in the germline V gene. Trimming cost V 2 bases and J 9 bases, with 7 bases left between them. The CDR3 totals 12 residues.

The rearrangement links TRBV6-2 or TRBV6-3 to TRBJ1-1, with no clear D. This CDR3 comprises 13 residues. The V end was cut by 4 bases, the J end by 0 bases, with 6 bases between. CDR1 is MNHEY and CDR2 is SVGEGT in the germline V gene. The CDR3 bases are TGTGCCAGCAGTTGGACCATGAACACTGAAGCTTTCTTT. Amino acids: CASSWTMNTEAFF.

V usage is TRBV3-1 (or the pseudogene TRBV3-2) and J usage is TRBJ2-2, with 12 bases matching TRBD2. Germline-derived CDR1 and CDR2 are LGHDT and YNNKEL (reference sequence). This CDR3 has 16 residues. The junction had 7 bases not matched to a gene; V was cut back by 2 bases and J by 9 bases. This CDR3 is CASSQPLLAGGRELFF. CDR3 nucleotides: TGTGCCAGCAGCCAACCTCTACTAGCGGGGGGTCGGGAGCTGTTTTTT.

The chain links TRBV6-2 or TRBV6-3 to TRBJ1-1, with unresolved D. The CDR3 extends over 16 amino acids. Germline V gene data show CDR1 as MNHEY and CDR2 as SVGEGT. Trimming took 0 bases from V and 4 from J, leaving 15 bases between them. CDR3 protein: CASSYSTPDWGTEAFF. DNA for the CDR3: TGTGCCAGCAGTTACTCGACGCCCGACTGGGGCACTGAAGCTTTCTTT.

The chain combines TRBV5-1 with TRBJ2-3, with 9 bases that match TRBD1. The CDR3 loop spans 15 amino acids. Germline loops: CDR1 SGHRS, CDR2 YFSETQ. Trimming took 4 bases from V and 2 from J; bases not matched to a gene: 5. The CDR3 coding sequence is TGCGCCAGCAGCCCACAGGGGGCTCTCACAGATACGCAGTATTTT. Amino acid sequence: CASSPQGALTDTQYF.

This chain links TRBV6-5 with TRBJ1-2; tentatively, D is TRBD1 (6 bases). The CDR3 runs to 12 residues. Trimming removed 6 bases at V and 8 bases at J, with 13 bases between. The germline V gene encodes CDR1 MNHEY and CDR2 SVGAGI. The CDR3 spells CASRLQGFGYTF. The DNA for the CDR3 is TGTGCCAGCAGGCTACAGGGATTCGGCTACACCTTC.

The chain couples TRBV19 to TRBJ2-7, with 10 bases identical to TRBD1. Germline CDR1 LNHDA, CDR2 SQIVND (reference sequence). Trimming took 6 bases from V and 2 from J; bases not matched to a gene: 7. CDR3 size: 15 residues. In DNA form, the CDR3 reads TGTGCCAGTAGCCCAGCCGGGACAGGGGCCTACGAGCAGTACTTC. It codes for CASSPAGTGAYEQYF.